This T cell receptor beta chain was documented in a study of blood T cell repertoires in COVID-19 (dated by TCRdb to 2018 to 2021). With regard to the full study: Samples from collaborators originated in the United States, Italy and Spain and spanned both the acute and convalescent phases of COVID-19. The prospective study material was composed of cDNA or gDNA derived from T cells, B-cell-depleted T cells, or PBMCs. Deeply sampled blood TCRbeta repertoires from subjects exposed to, actively infected with, or recovered from COVID-19 were included in the dataset. The repertoires were released in a freely available public database intended as a resource for research on the immune response to SARS-CoV-2. Samples were obtained from the ongoing ImmuneRACE study (first 160 participants) and from approximately 1,200 subjects provided by 6 global collaborators. Nearly every sample came with metadata listing a de-identified subject ID, COVID-19 status, age in years and sex. HLA class I and class II types, where available, came from metadata supplied by the sample provider rather than from assay-based typing.

Clipping removes 6 bases from V and 5 bases from J, with 13 as the unmatched junction base count. From the cysteine up to the phenylalanine, the CDR3 has a length of 16 residues. CDR3 DNA only is kept here, 48 bases in frame from base 1. Based on the germline V gene, the CDR1 and CDR2 sequences are SNHLY and FYNNEI. As regards this clone: No cognate antigen has been identified for it. Per-base quality was not reported, and no clone a single base away is much larger than it.

Broader findings and caveats from the paper: The quantity of clinical and demographic metadata differed by source and by participant and was supplied without curation.

TCRbeta CDR3 regions were amplified from genomic DNA using the immunoSEQ Assay, a bias-controlled multiplex PCR. On the study's bioinformatics: The number of nucleated cells in each sample was estimated from the amplification of reference gene primers within the assay. To quantify the absolute abundance of each unique TCRbeta CDR3 rearrangement, sequence reads were collapsed and filtered. Productive Simpson clonality was computed per sample as the square root of Simpson's diversity index over productive rearrangements. TCRdb holds this immuneACCESS table with in-frame rearrangements only. Some clones are missing; in checked studies, unresolved V genes explain under half, and the rest has no known cause. V, J and clone size are those of that table, while D and trimming were read from the DNA. This sample gives roughly 14,000 clones in total; 80% to 85% of them show up just once. The ten biggest clones cover about 9% of the sample.

Whole blood was collected in K2EDTA tubes by collaborating institutions according to the institutions' own protocols. Collaborator samples were shipped for TCRbeta analysis as frozen whole blood, isolated PBMCs, or DNA extracted from either sample type. The sample consisted of peripheral blood. Recombination linked TRBV2 to TRBJ2-5; 9 of the junction bases match TRBD1. The clonotype was recovered from a human donor in a cohort sampled during active COVID-19. The DNA sequence is as follows: TGTGCCAGCAGCCGACAGGGGGGACTGCGAGGGGAGACCCAGTACTTC. The resulting protein is CASSRQGGLRGETQYF. The entire variable domain, with the stretches around the CDR3 drawn from the reference TRBV2 and TRBJ2-5 proteins, is EPEVTQTPSHQVTQMGQEVILRCVPISNHLYFYWYRQILGQKVEFLVSFYNNEISEKSEIFDDQFSVERPDGSNFTLKIRSTKLEDSAMYFCASSRQGGLRGETQYFGPGTRLLVL.